This T cell receptor (beta chain) was obtained from a study of blood T cells in healthy people across ages. A second roughly 7 to 12 cycle PCR used barcoded and J-beta primers. TCRdb re-called the 5' RACE reads through MiXCR, storing one row per CDR3 protein. The sample has 540,000 or so distinct CDR3 sequences, around 24% seen once; the top ten hold roughly 9%. Trimming removed 5 bases from V and 3 bases from J, with 23 bases in between. The V gene's germline CDR1 is SGHTA and CDR2 FQGNSA. The CDR3 is 17 residues long. A word on this clonotype: No antigen is known for it.

Study conclusions and caveats: Getting older went along with TCR beta diversity per million T cells dropping roughly linearly.

These data were also filed under a second study, of T cells of mothers and their children.

The chain has TRBV7-2 and TRBJ2-7; D gene unclear. Sequenced material: blood. This sequence was found in a boy aged 5 to 17 in good health. The CDR3 sequence: CASSPYLGRVGNYEQYF. The CDR3 bases are TGTGCCAGCAGCCCATACCTCGGACGGGTGGGAAACTACGAGCAGTACTTC.